The 28 T cell receptor beta chains presented below share a single source sample, sequenced in a study of shared clonotypes between healthy human individuals (dated by TCRdb to about 2020). Libraries were constructed by the immunoSEQ multiplex PCR assay. This immuneACCESS table, as held by TCRdb, lists in-frame sequences with V and J called but not all clones. Of the missing ones, under half trace to an unresolved V gene in checked studies; the others have no known cause. The sample yields around 940,000 clones; roughly 72% were counted once. About 1.5% of the sample is held by the ten biggest clonotypes. Sequencing was done on a sample of memory CD4+ T cells sorted from blood. Read against the paper, the sample's cell subset or site label means: CD45RA-negative fraction. Receptors were obtained from a man younger than 35 in good health.

In regard to this clone: At the DNA level, this CDR3 is encoded by other sequences in the same sample as well. V usage is TRBV5-1 and J usage is TRBJ2-1, with TRBD1 as a possible D gene (5 bases). The V and J ends lost 0 bases and 7 bases respectively, with 11 bases between them. The CDR3 is 14 amino acids. CDR1 SGHRS and CDR2 YFSETQ come from the germline V gene. The CDR3 nucleotides are TGCGCCAGCAGCTTGGTTCAGGGTGCAAATGAGCAGTTCTTC. Translating it yields CASSLVQGANEQFF.

This chain links TRBV15 with TRBJ1-5; TRBD1 matches at 7 bases. The CDR3 length is 15 residues. V was pared by 0 bases and J by 9 bases, with 8 bases of the junction left unmatched. Germline lookup yields CDR1 LNHNV and CDR2 YYDKDF (reference sequence). The CDR3 DNA reads TGTGCCACCAGCAGAGAGATGACAGGGTCCACGCCCCAGCATTTT. Translation: CATSREMTGSTPQHF.

This clone has a single count. The chain links TRBV28 to TRBJ2-2; no reliable D call. CDR1 is MDHEN and CDR2 is SYDVKM in the germline V gene. V lost 10 bases to trimming and J lost 2 bases, with 14 bases between them. The CDR3 spans 14 residues. CDR3 protein: CATRRTTNTGELFF. CDR3 nucleotide sequence: TGTGCCACCCGTAGGACCACCAACACCGGGGAGCTGTTTTTT.

This chain joins TRBV11-2 and TRBJ2-7, with a possible D match to TRBD1 (6 bases). The germline V gene encodes CDR1 SGHAT and CDR2 FQNNGV. The CDR3 totals 12 residues. The V and J ends lost 4 bases and 5 bases respectively, with 9 bases between them. The CDR3 loop reads CASSWGPNEQYF. The CDR3 DNA reads as TGTGCCAGCAGCTGGGGGCCCAACGAGCAGTACTTC.

The gene calls are TRBV6-1 and TRBJ1-4, with 7 bases fitting TRBD1. This CDR3 region has 15 residues. Germline trimming cut 7 bases from V and 4 bases from J; bases unmatched to any gene: 9. Germline V gives CDR1 MNHNS, CDR2 SASEGT. The DNA of the CDR3 is TGTGCCAGCAAGTGGGGGGACAGACGTAATGAAAAACTGTTTTTT. Its translation: CASKWGDRRNEKLFF.

The chain has TRBV30 and TRBJ2-4, with D unclear. This CDR3 has 16 residues. Trimming left V 0 bases short and J 1 base short, with 13 bases between. Germline V CDR1 and CDR2: GTSNPN, SVGIG (reference sequence). DNA of the CDR3: TGTGCCTGGAGTGTCGTTCAGGCTGGGGCCAAAAACATTCAGTACTTC. Protein: CAWSVVQAGAKNIQYF.

V is TRBV5-1 and J is TRBJ2-3; either TRBD1 or TRBD2 may fit D (5 bases each). The CDR3 is 14 residues long. From germline, CDR1 is SGHRS and CDR2 YFSETQ. Trimming pared 4 bases from V and 0 bases from J, leaving 9 bases between. This CDR3 reads CASSPGPSTDTQYF. CDR3 coding DNA: TGCGCCAGCAGCCCGGGACCTAGCACAGATACGCAGTATTTT.

The V call is TRBV6-6, the J call TRBJ2-3, with TRBD2 identical over 7 bases. Trimming cost V 5 bases and J 2 bases; bases outside gene matches: 7. This CDR3 is 15 amino acids long. Germline assignment: CDR1 MNHNY and CDR2 SVGAGI (reference sequence). The DNA of the CDR3 is TGTGCCAGCAGTCGCCGGGGGGACGACACAGATACGCAGTATTTT. The encoded protein is CASSRRGDDTDTQYF.

The V and J genes are TRBV7-2 and TRBJ2-3; TRBD2 aligns across 10 bases. The CDR3 contains 16 residues. Germline loops: CDR1 SGHTA, CDR2 FQGNSA. V lost 1 base to trimming and J lost 5 bases; unmatched junction nucleotides: 6. CDR3 sequence (DNA): TGTGCCAGCAGCTTAGGCCTAGCGGGAGTAGTAGATACGCAGTATTTT. Its translation: CASSLGLAGVVDTQYF. The variable domain in full, completed from reference TRBV7-2 and TRBJ2-3, reads GAGVSQSPSNKVTEKGKDVELRCDPISGHTALYWYRQSLGQGLEFLIYFQGNSAPDKSGLPSDRFSAERTGGSVSTLTIQRTQQEDSAVYLCASSLGLAGVVDTQYFGPGTRLTVL.

The V call is TRBV10-2, the J call TRBJ2-7; no firm D call. The CDR3 contains 16 residues. V was trimmed by 1 base and J by 3 bases, leaving 16 bases between them. Per germline, CDR1 WSHSY and CDR2 SAAADI. CDR3 in DNA: TGCGCCAGCAGTGAGTGGGAAGGCTTAGGGAACTACGAGCAGTACTTC. Encoded protein: CASSEWEGLGNYEQYF.

V gene TRBV7-2 combines with J gene TRBJ2-7, with TRBD2 matching 9 bases. In germline, CDR1 is SGHTA, CDR2 FQGNSA. The CDR3 spans 13 residues. The J segment lost 9 bases and the V segment lost 5 bases, leaving 8 bases of the junction unmatched. In DNA form, the CDR3 reads TGTGCCAGCAGCCTCGGGACTAGCCGGGGGCAGTACTTC. Its translation is CASSLGTSRGQYF.

Notes on this clone: Other DNA sequences of this sample code for an identical CDR3. The chain links TRBV30 to TRBJ2-7; perhaps TRBD1 as D (5 bases). Germline values: CDR1 GTSNPN, CDR2 SVGIG (reference sequence). The V gene lost 4 bases and the J gene lost 1 base, with 20 bases spanning the gap. The CDR3 is made up of 16 amino acids. CDR3 nucleotide sequence: TGTGCCTGGACCAGAAGGGGATCTCGCCCTTCCTACGAGCAGTACTTC. Its translation is CAWTRRGSRPSYEQYF.

As for this clone: The same CDR3 also results from other DNA sequences found in this sample. V gene TRBV5-1 combines with J gene TRBJ1-1, with D tentatively TRBD1 (5 bases). Trimming removed 1 base at V and 1 base at J, with 5 bases between. The CDR3 is 13 residues long. From germline, CDR1 is SGHRS and CDR2 YFSETQ. The DNA for the CDR3 is TGCGCCAGCAGCTTGCAGGGGAACACTGAAGCTTTCTTT. This encodes CASSLQGNTEAFF.

This clone occurred a few times. The chain recombines TRBV6-5 with TRBJ1-5; D is ambiguous. The germline V gene encodes CDR1 MNHEY and CDR2 SVGAGI. The ends were cut back, 6 bases at V and 0 bases at J, with 12 bases in the middle. This CDR3 is 15 amino acids long. CDR3 region: CASSRDQFSNQPQHF. The CDR3 DNA sequence: TGTGCCAGCAGCCGCGACCAATTTAGCAATCAGCCCCAGCATTTT.

Comments on this clone: Other DNA sequences within the sample encode an identical CDR3. The genes are TRBV10-3 and TRBJ2-3; TRBD2 matches 9 bases. With 4 bases clipped from V and 0 bases from J, the junction kept 2 bases outside the gene matches. The CDR3 has 15 residues. Per germline, CDR1 ENHRY and CDR2 SYGVKD. CDR3 residues: CAISGLAASTDTQYF. Written as DNA, the CDR3 is TGTGCCATCAGTGGACTAGCGGCCAGCACAGATACGCAGTATTTT.

This clone came up a few times. The V and J genes are TRBV30 and TRBJ1-1, with D possibly matching TRBD1 (6 bases). From germline, CDR1 is GTSNPN and CDR2 SVGIG (reference sequence). V was clipped by 0 bases and J by 11 bases, with 13 bases between them. The CDR3 length is 12 residues. CDR3 nucleotide sequence: TGTGCCTGGAGTGTAGGGGACATTGGGGCTTTCTTT. This codes for CAWSVGDIGAFF. The full variable domain, rest sourced from reference TRBV30 and TRBJ1-1, is SQTIHQWPATLVQPVGSPLSLECTVEGTSNPNLYWYRQAAGRGLQLLFYSVGIGQISSEVPQNLSASRPQDRQFILSSKKLLLSDSGFYLCAWSVGDIGAFFGQGTRLTVV.

This chain joins TRBV4-1 and TRBJ2-1; TRBD2 agrees at 10 bases. The CDR3 contains 18 residues. V gave up 0 bases and J gave up 4 bases; unmatched junction bases: 9. Germline CDR1 MGHRA, CDR2 YSYEKL. In DNA form, the CDR3 reads TGCGCCAGCAGCCAAGAAGGAACCGGGACTAGCGTGTACAATGAGCAGTTCTTC. Translating gives CASSQEGTGTSVYNEQFF.

The chain combines TRBV28 with TRBJ1-2; D remains unclear. V was pared by 8 bases and J by 4 bases, with 11 bases between. The CDR3 has 12 residues. The germline CDR1 and CDR2 sequences are MDHEN and SYDVKM. This chain's CDR3 is CASGPLGYGYTF. CDR3 bases: TGTGCCAGCGGCCCTTTAGGCTATGGCTACACCTTC.

For this clone: A much larger clone differs from this one at a single base, so this may be a read error. The same CDR3 also results from other DNA sequences found in this sample. The rearrangement joins TRBV30 to TRBJ1-5; tentatively, D is TRBD1 (5 bases). The CDR3 runs to 16 residues. From germline, CDR1 is GTSNPN and CDR2 SVGIG (reference sequence). The CDR3 bases are TGTGCCTGGAGTGTAGGGACCGGTTATAGCAACCAGCCCCAGCATTTT. Protein product: CAWSVGTGYSNQPQHF.

The chain employs TRBV29-1 and TRBJ2-7, with TRBD1 as a possible D gene (6 bases). Germline V gene data show CDR1 as SQVTM and CDR2 as ANQGSEA. This CDR3 spans 13 amino acids. Trimming stripped 8 bases from V and 0 bases from J, with 14 bases between. The CDR3 loop reads CSPRDTASYEQYF. CDR3 nucleotides: TGCAGCCCCCGGGACACCGCCTCCTACGAGCAGTACTTC.

This clone was observed a handful of times. V and J are TRBV13 and TRBJ2-5; D gene uncertain. Germline V CDR1 and CDR2: PRHDT, FYEKMQ (reference sequence). The CDR3 sequence is 15 residues long. Between the trimmed V and J ends, which lost 0 bases and 1 base, there was a span of 9 bases. Here the CDR3 reads CASSLGPPGQETQYF. CDR3 in DNA: TGTGCCAGCAGCTTAGGTCCTCCGGGCCAAGAGACCCAGTACTTC.

This clone was seen just once. The J gene is TRBJ1-2, the V gene TRBV6-5; D unclear. Between the trimmed V and J ends, which lost 6 bases and 8 bases, there was a span of 16 bases. The CDR3 runs 13 residues. Per germline, CDR1 MNHEY and CDR2 SVGAGI. Here the CDR3 reads CASSLDRAGGYTF. The CDR3 coding sequence is TGTGCCAGCAGCTTAGACCGGGCGGGGGGCTACACCTTC.

This clone came up once. The J gene is TRBJ2-3, the V gene TRBV5-1, with D tentatively TRBD1 (6 bases). The germline V and J ends were trimmed by 0 bases and 3 bases, with 17 bases remaining between them. This CDR3 is built from 17 residues. Germline V gene data show CDR1 as SGHRS and CDR2 as YFSETQ. CDR3 DNA: TGCGCCAGCAGCTTGGCGGTCCGAAGACAGGATACAGATACGCAGTATTTT. Its protein is CASSLAVRRQDTDTQYF.

This clone was counted at least ten times. The chain carries TRBV7-6 and TRBJ2-7, with TRBD1 matching 10 bases. The CDR3 totals 16 residues. Per germline, CDR1 SGHVS and CDR2 FNYEAQ. V was pared by 2 bases and J by 1 base, with 5 bases of the junction left unmatched. CDR3 in amino acids: CASSLLGQGTSYEQYF. The DNA of the CDR3 is TGTGCCAGCAGCTTATTGGGACAGGGGACTTCCTACGAGCAGTACTTC. The full variable domain, completed using reference TRBV7-6 and TRBJ2-7, is GAGVSQSPRYKVTKRGQDVALRCDPISGHVSLYWYRQALGQGPEFLTYFNYEAQQDKSGLPNDRFSAERPEGSISTLTIQRTEQRDSAMYRCASSLLGQGTSYEQYFGPGTRLTVT.

The chain links TRBV2 to TRBJ1-2; D is perhaps TRBD1 (6 bases). CDR3 length equals 11 residues. Between the trimmed V and J ends, which lost 7 bases and 4 bases, there was a span of 7 bases. Germline lookup yields CDR1 SNHLY and CDR2 FYNNEI. CDR3 nucleotide sequence: TGTGCCAGCACGGACAGCTATGGCTACACCTTC. This codes for CASTDSYGYTF. Based on the CDR3 plus reference TRBV2 and TRBJ1-2, the full variable domain is EPEVTQTPSHQVTQMGQEVILRCVPISNHLYFYWYRQILGQKVEFLVSFYNNEISEKSEIFDDQFSVERPDGSNFTLKIRSTKLEDSAMYFCASTDSYGYTFGSGTRLTVV.

In this sample, this clone turned up a few times. This chain uses TRBV2 with TRBJ2-1; tentatively, D is TRBD1 or TRBD2 (5 bases each). V lost 7 bases and J lost 0, with 22 bases in between. This CDR3 is built from 18 residues. The V gene's germline CDR1 is SNHLY and CDR2 FYNNEI. The CDR3 region is CASNKRRKQVSSYNEQFF. The CDR3, as DNA: TGTGCCAGCAATAAGCGGAGGAAACAGGTTAGCTCCTACAATGAGCAGTTCTTC.

The V and J genes are TRBV18 and TRBJ2-5; TRBD2 aligns across 11 bases. CDR1 and CDR2 (germline): KGHSH, LQKENI. V was clipped by 2 bases and J by 5 bases; unmatched bases: 1. This CDR3 region has 14 residues. This CDR3 reads CASSPASGRETQYF. The DNA for the CDR3 is TGTGCCAGCTCACCAGCTAGCGGGAGGGAGACCCAGTACTTC. The full variable domain, rest sourced from reference TRBV18 and TRBJ2-5, is NAGVMQNPRHLVRRRGQEARLRCSPMKGHSHVYWYRQLPEEGLKFMVYLQKENIIDESGMPKERFSAEFPKEGPSILRIQQVVRGDSAAYFCASSPASGRETQYFGPGTRLLVL.

The gene calls are TRBV5-1 and TRBJ2-7; 9 bases are a match to TRBD2. The CDR3 is 14 amino acids. V shed 4 bases, J shed 4 bases, and the junction held 6 bases outside the gene matches. Germline CDR1 is SGHRS and CDR2 is YFSETQ. Here the CDR3 DNA reads TGCGCCAGCAGCGCGGGGGGGACCGTTTACGAGCAGTACTTC. This translates into CASSAGGTVYEQYF.